Below, 22 T cell receptor beta chains from the same sample are listed, as sequenced in a study of cytomegalovirus exposure and HLA in healthy donors. PCR employed 60 Vbeta and 13 Jbeta primers. Assay: immunoSEQ multiplex PCR; the TCRdb copy retains only in-frame clones and omits some. The data hold 100,000 to 150,000 clones, with more than 65% observed a single time. Sequenced input: PBMCs. All receptors come from a woman aged 60-75 years in good health and CMV-seropositive.

The rearrangement links TRBV7-2 to TRBJ1-4; D gene ambiguous. Per the germline V gene, CDR1 is SGHTA and CDR2 is FQGNSA. The CDR3 totals 15 residues. Trimming took 3 bases from V and 0 from J, leaving 8 bases between them. CDR3 protein: CASSLRAATNEKLFF. The CDR3 DNA sequence: TGTGCCAGCAGCTTGAGGGCGGCAACTAATGAAAAACTGTTTTTT.

The rearrangement joins TRBV5-1 to TRBJ2-1; 11 positions agree with TRBD1. Germline CDR1 reads SGHRS; CDR2 reads YFSETQ. The CDR3 extends over 16 amino acids. Trimming took 1 base from V and 13 from J; bases not matched to a gene: 13. As DNA, the CDR3 is TGCGCCAGCAGCTTGAGGGGACAGGGGGGGTCAGAAAGACAGTTCTTC. Its protein is CASSLRGQGGSERQFF. The whole variable domain, filled in from reference TRBV5-1 and TRBJ2-1, reads KAGVTQTPRYLIKTRGQQVTLSCSPISGHRSVSWYQQTPGQGLQFLFEYFSETQRNKGNFPGRFSGRQFSNSRSEMNVSTLELGDSALYLCASSLRGQGGSERQFFGPGTRLTVL.

The genes are TRBV19 and TRBJ2-5, with D perhaps matching TRBD1 (6 bases). Germline loops: CDR1 LNHDA, CDR2 SQIVND (reference sequence). V was shortened by 7 bases and J by 8 bases, with 20 bases between the two germline ends. The CDR3 is 14 residues long. The CDR3 here is CASTHSLGAATQYF. CDR3 in DNA: TGTGCCAGTACCCACAGTCTGGGGGCCGCCACCCAGTACTTC.

This chain links TRBV5-4 with TRBJ2-5, with TRBD2 matching over 9 bases. V was pared by 0 bases and J by 2 bases, with 5 bases of the junction left unmatched. The germline CDR1 and CDR2 sequences are SGHNT and YYREEE (reference sequence). The CDR3 loop spans 16 amino acids. The CDR3 DNA is TGTGCCAGCAGCTTGGACCTAAGCGGGAGGCAAGAGACCCAGTACTTC. This codes for CASSLDLSGRQETQYF.

As for this clone: The junction departs from germline at one end; a sequencing error may be responsible. The chain carries TRBV6-5 and TRBJ1-2; TRBD1 matches 8 bases. In germline, CDR1 is MNHEY, CDR2 SVGAGI. The CDR3 runs 13 residues. The DNA of the CDR3 is TGTGCCAGCAGTTACGACAGGGGCGAGGGCTACGCCTTC. It codes for CASSYDRGEGYAF.

The gene calls are TRBV20-1 and TRBJ2-1; D uncertain. The germline V gene has CDR1 DFQATT and CDR2 SNEGSKA (reference sequence). This CDR3 is 11 amino acids long. Deletions cut 5 bases from V and 1 base from J, with 3 bases between. CDR3 in DNA: TGCAGTGCTCTTTCCTACAATGAGCAGTTCTTC. This encodes CSALSYNEQFF.

The rearrangement links TRBV30 to TRBJ1-1; D is possibly TRBD1 (5 bases). This CDR3 is 14 amino acids long. V gave up 2 bases and J gave up 0 bases, with 10 bases separating them. CDR1 GTSNPN and CDR2 SVGIG come from the germline V gene (reference sequence). For the CDR3, the DNA is TGTGCCTGGAGTCGCGGGACTCTGAACACTGAAGCTTTCTTT. Translation: CAWSRGTLNTEAFF.

The chain uses TRBV5-8 and TRBJ2-1, with 10 nucleotides matching TRBD1. The CDR3 runs to 17 residues. Germline V gene data show CDR1 as SGHTS and CDR2 as YDEGEE. Trimming at V came to 4 bases and at J to 6 bases, leaving 13 bases not matched to a gene. The CDR3 region has the DNA TGTGCCAGCAGCCCACCCTTCTCTGGGACAGGGGCCAATGAGCAGTTCTTC. Residues: CASSPPFSGTGANEQFF.

V is TRBV19 and J is TRBJ2-5; 13 bases map to TRBD2. The CDR3 extends over 15 amino acids. The V and J ends lost 7 bases and 5 bases, in that order; junction bases with no gene match: 7. Germline assignment: CDR1 LNHDA and CDR2 SQIVND (reference sequence). CDR3 nucleotide sequence: TGTGCCAGTACCAGCGGACTAGCGGGAGAGGAGACCCAGTACTTC. Translating it yields CASTSGLAGEETQYF.

About this clone itself: Other nucleotide sequences in the sample specify the same CDR3. The CDR3 nucleotides read TGTGCCACGAGGCTAGCGGGAGGGCGGGAGACCCAGTACTTC. It codes for CATRLAGGRETQYF. The chain employs TRBV6-5 and TRBJ2-5; 12 bases are a match to TRBD2. Germline V gene sequence: CDR1 MNHEY, CDR2 SVGAGI. The trim removed 10 bases at V and 5 bases at J, leaving 8 bases unmatched. This CDR3 is built from 14 residues.

The V and J genes are TRBV7-2 and TRBJ1-1; unclear D gene. Germline V gives CDR1 SGHTA, CDR2 FQGNSA. Trimming removed 2 bases from V and 1 base from J, with 8 bases in between. The CDR3 has 14 residues. For the CDR3, the DNA is TGTGCCAGCAGCTTAACAGTCCCGAACACTGAAGCTTTCTTT. Protein sequence: CASSLTVPNTEAFF.

V and J are TRBV9 and TRBJ2-1; D uncertain. V gave up 1 base and J gave up 4 bases, with 15 bases separating them. The germline CDR1 and CDR2 sequences are SGDLS and YYNGEE. The CDR3 sequence is 16 residues long. CDR3 sequence reads: CASSVSGDPFYNEQFF. DNA of the CDR3: TGTGCCAGCAGCGTATCGGGTGACCCATTTTACAATGAGCAGTTCTTC.

The rearrangement joins TRBV6-6 to TRBJ1-6, with a weak D call TRBD1 (5 bases). The V end lost 8 bases, the J end lost 7 bases, and 12 bases lay between the germline ends. The CDR3 has 13 residues. Germline CDR1 and CDR2: MNHNY and SVGAGI (reference sequence). In DNA form, the CDR3 reads TGTGCCAGCGGGGGGAATTACAATTCACCCCTCCACTTT. This sequence encodes CASGGNYNSPLHF.

The chain couples TRBV7-6 to TRBJ2-5, with TRBD2 identical over 8 bases. V was clipped by 2 bases and J by 5 bases; unmatched bases: 13. CDR3 size: 17 residues. Germline V lookup: CDR1 SGHVS, CDR2 FNYEAQ. The CDR3 DNA sequence: TGTGCCAGCAGCTTACAGGTCAGCGGGAGAGGCAAGGAGACCCAGTACTTC. Protein product: CASSLQVSGRGKETQYF.

The CDR3 region is CASSPRDRGYEQYF. The DNA of the CDR3 is TGTGCCAGCTCACCTCGGGACAGGGGCTACGAGCAGTACTTC. J is TRBJ2-7 and V is TRBV18; 10 bases agree with TRBD1. The J segment lost 3 bases and the V segment lost 3 bases, leaving 2 bases of the junction unmatched. Germline CDR1 reads KGHSH; CDR2 reads LQKENI. The CDR3 consists of 14 residues.

The chain is built from TRBV18 and TRBJ1-5; D is unclear. The length of the CDR3 is 13 residues. Germline assignment: CDR1 KGHSH and CDR2 LQKENI. Trimming took off 2 bases at V and 7 bases at J, with 9 bases between the two ends. CDR3 sequence (DNA): TGTGCCAGCTCACCAGACAAGCAACAGCCCCAGCATTTT. It yields the protein CASSPDKQQPQHF.

The chain carries TRBV18 and TRBJ2-5; D possibly corresponds to TRBD1 (5 bases). The end of the DNA aligns better with TRBJ2-7, so the J call may be wrong. Germline loops: CDR1 KGHSH, CDR2 LQKENI. The CDR3 consists of 12 residues. CDR3: CASSPRDYEQYF. In nucleotides, the CDR3 is TGTGCCAGCTCACCCAGGGATTACGAGCAGTACTTC.

The chain has TRBV13 and TRBJ2-1, with 8 positions matching TRBD1. The V and J ends lost 1 base and 4 bases, in that order; junction bases with no gene match: 3. The CDR3 runs 15 residues. The germline gives CDR1 PRHDT, CDR2 FYEKMQ (reference sequence). The CDR3 here is CASSLAGQGYNEQFF. DNA for the CDR3: TGTGCCAGCAGCTTAGCCGGACAGGGTTACAATGAGCAGTTCTTC.

This clone was seen a few times. CDR3 coding DNA: TGTGCCAGCAGCTTATCGGTCCAAGAGACCCAGTACTTC. This encodes CASSLSVQETQYF. V and J are TRBV7-8 and TRBJ2-5, with D uncertain. The V and J ends lost 2 bases and 1 base respectively, with 5 bases between them. This CDR3 is built from 13 residues. Germline loops: CDR1 SGHVS, CDR2 FQNEAQ.

V is TRBV7-9 and J is TRBJ2-7, with D tentatively TRBD1 (6 bases). The CDR3 extends over 13 amino acids. Germline V gene sequence: CDR1 SEHNR, CDR2 FQNEAQ (reference sequence). V was pared by 6 bases and J by 0 bases, with 9 bases between. The CDR3 is CASRLDSSYEQYF. The CDR3 DNA follows: TGTGCCAGCAGGTTGGACAGCTCCTACGAGCAGTACTTC.

The chain joins TRBV4-2 to TRBJ2-5; D is undetermined. There are 13 residues in the CDR3. Germline CDR1 LGHNA, CDR2 YNFKEQ. The V end lost 1 base, the J end lost 2 bases, and 5 bases lay between the germline ends. The CDR3 sequence: CASSQVQQETQYF. Here the CDR3 DNA reads TGTGCCAGCAGCCAAGTTCAGCAAGAGACCCAGTACTTC.

The V gene is TRBV4-2, the J gene TRBJ1-2; D is unresolved. The CDR3 has 13 amino acids. CDR1 and CDR2 from the germline V gene are LGHNA and YNFKEQ. The ends were cut back, 1 base at V and 4 bases at J, with 7 bases in the middle. The CDR3 bases are TGTGCCAGCAGCCAAGGGGAGGGCTATGGCTACACCTTC. It encodes CASSQGEGYGYTF.